These 19 T cell receptor beta chains were all obtained from the same sample, sequenced in a study of Graves' ophthalmopathy and Graves' hyperthyroidism (dated by TCRdb to 2016 to 2018). Instrument on record: Illumina HiSeq 2000. For repertoire sequencing, the TCR beta CDR3 regions were amplified from RNA transcripts. HTBI primers and the Qiagen OneStep RT-PCR kit were used in a first-round RT-PCR, which was followed by a second-round multiplex PCR, size selection and purification. Through fastp at Q25 and MiXCR, TCRdb rebuilt clones from the public reads, retaining in-frame beta chains. Rows with a matching CDR3 protein are joined into one entry that keeps the most common DNA and genes. The sample table records hundreds of thousands of distinct CDR3 sequences; 35% to 50% of these occur just once. Over 2.5% of the sample is in the top ten clones. Sequencing was performed on peripheral blood. These receptors all stem from an adult man with Graves' ophthalmopathy.

This clonotype was seen a handful of times. In nucleotides, the CDR3 is TGTGCCAGCAGCGAATCCGGGACTTCCTACGAGCAGTACTTC. Protein product: CASSESGTSYEQYF. The rearrangement uses TRBV5-4 and TRBJ2-7; weak D call: TRBD2 (6 bases). There are 14 residues in the CDR3. V lost 4 bases, J lost 1 base, and 12 bases lay in between. The germline V gene has CDR1 SGHNT and CDR2 YYREEE (reference sequence).

J is TRBJ1-4 and V is TRBV10-3; D call uncertain. CDR3 length equals 15 residues. Germline-derived CDR1 and CDR2 are ENHRY and SYGVKD. V dropped 2 bases and J dropped 3 bases, with 10 bases sitting between them. CDR3 nucleotides: TGTGCCATCAGTGAGACTAGCGGGGCTAATGAAAAACTGTTTTTT. It is translated as CAISETSGANEKLFF.

This clonotype was observed many times. This rearrangement joins TRBV12-3 or TRBV12-4 to TRBJ1-3; D possibly corresponds to TRBD1 (6 bases). Deletions cut 8 bases from V and 0 bases from J, with 14 bases between. The CDR3 loop spans 15 amino acids. CDR3 bases: TGTGCCAGCGGTCCCGACAGGAACTCTGGAAACACCATATATTTT. It encodes CASGPDRNSGNTIYF.

The gene calls are TRBV7-9 and TRBJ1-2; TRBD1 matches at 9 bases. V lost 7 bases, J lost 8 bases, and 17 bases stayed unmatched. Germline CDR1 reads SEHNR; CDR2 reads FQNEAQ (reference sequence). This CDR3 has 16 amino acids. The CDR3 region has the DNA TGTGCCAGCACCTATCAGGAGGACAGGGGATGGGAAGGCTACACCTTC. Translated: CASTYQEDRGWEGYTF.

CDR3 DNA: TGTGCCAGCAGCCAAGACGCCGGGACTGGAACCTACGAGCAGTACTTC. Protein product: CASSQDAGTGTYEQYF. The chain joins TRBV7-2 to TRBJ2-7, with D maybe TRBD2 (6 bases). The CDR3 is 16 amino acids. Germline V gene lookup returns CDR1 SGHTA and CDR2 FQGNSA. Trimming removed 5 bases at V and 2 bases at J, with 19 bases between.

This clonotype was recorded at least ten times. This chain connects TRBV2 to TRBJ2-7; possible D gene TRBD1, 5 bases. The CDR3 extends over 12 amino acids. CDR1 and CDR2 (germline): SNHLY, FYNNEI. V dropped 6 bases and J dropped 2 bases, with 8 bases sitting between them. CDR3 DNA sequence: TGTGCCAGCAGGCCCAGGGCCTACGAGCAGTACTTC. This sequence encodes CASRPRAYEQYF.

This clonotype was picked up a small number of times. V and J are TRBV5-1 and TRBJ2-5; 10 positions agree with TRBD1. Trimming cost V 4 bases and J 2 bases; bases outside gene matches: 5. Per germline, CDR1 SGHRS and CDR2 YFSETQ. The CDR3 is 15 amino acids. CDR3 nucleotide sequence: TGCGCCAGCAGCCTGACAGGGGGCTTACAAGAGACCCAGTACTTC. This gives the protein CASSLTGGLQETQYF. The full variable domain, completed using reference TRBV5-1 and TRBJ2-5, is KAGVTQTPRYLIKTRGQQVTLSCSPISGHRSVSWYQQTPGQGLQFLFEYFSETQRNKGNFPGRFSGRQFSNSRSEMNVSTLELGDSALYLCASSLTGGLQETQYFGPGTRLLVL.

The chain joins TRBV2 to TRBJ2-2, with D perhaps matching TRBD1 or TRBD2 (5 bases each). CDR1 SNHLY and CDR2 FYNNEI come from the germline V gene. Trimming cost V 7 bases and J 5 bases, with 20 bases left between them. The CDR3 consists of 16 residues. The CDR3 is CASTNRITEGTGELFF. The CDR3 region has the DNA TGTGCCAGCACTAACAGGATCACTGAGGGTACCGGGGAGCTGTTTTTT. Using reference TRBV2 and TRBJ2-2 for the parts outside the CDR3, the full variable domain is EPEVTQTPSHQVTQMGQEVILRCVPISNHLYFYWYRQILGQKVEFLVSFYNNEISEKSEIFDDQFSVERPDGSNFTLKIRSTKLEDSAMYFCASTNRITEGTGELFFGEGSRLTVL.

The chain links TRBV11-2 to TRBJ2-5; 7 bases match TRBD1. The CDR3 is 15 amino acids. CDR1 is SGHAT, CDR2 FQNNGV, per germline. V dropped 1 base and J dropped 9; count of bases not matched to a gene: 11. CDR3 loop: CASSLGRDRPLPQYF. The CDR3 DNA reads as TGTGCCAGCAGCTTAGGACGGGACAGACCTTTGCCCCAGTACTTC. The full variable domain, with the rest looked up from reference TRBV11-2 and TRBJ2-5, is EAGVAQSPRYKIIEKRQSVAFWCNPISGHATLYWYQQILGQGPKLLIQFQNNGVVDDSQLPKDRFSAERLKGVDSTLKIQPAKLEDSAVYLCASSLGRDRPLPQYFGPGTRLLVL.

Many counts were recorded for this clonotype. The rearrangement uses TRBV30 and TRBJ1-2; D gene uncertain. This CDR3 contains 11 residues. The germline V and J ends were trimmed by 5 bases and 3 bases, with 7 bases remaining between them. Germline-derived CDR1 and CDR2 are GTSNPN and SVGIG (reference sequence). CDR3 nucleotide sequence: TGTGCCTGGGAACGCCACTATGGCTACACCTTC. Encoded protein: CAWERHYGYTF.

This clonotype occurred a few times. The chain couples TRBV20-1 to TRBJ1-4, with 7 bases lining up with TRBD1. The CDR3 has 13 amino acids. Germline-derived CDR1 and CDR2 are DFQATT and SNEGSKA (reference sequence). V shed 5 bases and J 7 bases; nucleotides not matched to a gene: 7. The CDR3 spells CSAPGQGGEKLFF. The CDR3 nucleotides are TGCAGTGCTCCGGGGCAGGGGGGTGAAAAACTGTTTTTT.

This clonotype appeared a few times. The chain combines TRBV2 with TRBJ2-7; 11 bases are a match to TRBD2. The CDR3 is made up of 16 amino acids. The junction had 13 bases not matched to a gene; V was cut back by 8 bases and J by 4 bases. Germline V CDR1 and CDR2: SNHLY, FYNNEI. CDR3 DNA: TGTGCCAGCTCACCAAGATCGACTAGCGGGGAATACGAGCAGTACTTC. This codes for CASSPRSTSGEYEQYF.

This sequence joins TRBV9 and TRBJ1-3; no definite D call. V shed 7 bases and J shed 2 bases, with 10 bases lying between them. Per the germline V gene, CDR1 is SGDLS and CDR2 is YYNGEE. This CDR3 comprises 13 residues. This CDR3 is CASGDLAGNTIYF. The CDR3 region has the DNA TGTGCCAGCGGGGATTTGGCTGGAAACACCATATATTTT. Filled out from reference TRBV9 and TRBJ1-3, the complete variable domain reads DSGVTQTPKHLITATGQRVTLRCSPRSGDLSVYWYQQSLDQGLQFLIQYYNGEERAKGNILERFSAQQFPDLHSELNLSSLELGDSALYFCASGDLAGNTIYFGEGSWLTVV.

The chain is built from TRBV6-2 or TRBV6-3 and TRBJ2-7, with D perhaps TRBD1 (6 bases). V was shortened by 5 bases and J by 0 bases, with 23 bases between the two germline ends. Looked up from germline, CDR1 is MNHEY and CDR2 is SVGEGT. The CDR3 extends over 18 amino acids. CDR3 loop: CASSVRQALLGGSYEQYF. In DNA, the CDR3 is TGTGCCAGCAGTGTCCGGCAGGCCCTGCTAGGGGGCTCCTACGAGCAGTACTTC.

The genes are TRBV7-2 and TRBJ2-5; 9 bases align to TRBD1. This CDR3 contains 15 residues. The germline V gene encodes CDR1 SGHTA and CDR2 FQGNSA. V lost 5 bases, J lost 4 bases, and 8 bases stayed unmatched. CDR3 DNA: TGTGCCAGCAGCGCGGGACAGGGCCAAGGAGAGACCCAGTACTTC. It specifies CASSAGQGQGETQYF.

The rearrangement uses TRBV2 and TRBJ1-5, with 7 bases that match TRBD1. Germline-derived CDR1 and CDR2 are SNHLY and FYNNEI. The CDR3 covers 15 residues. V trimming: 6 bases; J trimming: 5 bases; junction bases outside the gene matches: 10. The CDR3 region is CASSFRQGRYQPQHF. The DNA of the CDR3 is TGTGCCAGCAGCTTTCGACAGGGTCGGTATCAGCCCCAGCATTTT.

This chain connects TRBV25-1 to TRBJ1-4, with 10 positions matching TRBD1. Germline V gene lookup returns CDR1 MGHDK and CDR2 SYGVNS. This CDR3 contains 16 residues. V dropped 2 bases and J dropped 3; count of bases not matched to a gene: 3. Here the CDR3 reads CASSERGTGANEKLFF. Written as DNA, the CDR3 is TGTGCCAGCAGTGAACGGGGGACAGGGGCTAATGAAAAACTGTTTTTT.

This clonotype occurred many times. J is TRBJ1-6 and V is TRBV19; D possibly corresponds to TRBD1 (6 bases). Trimming shortened V by 6 bases and J by 11 bases, and 14 bases separated the two germline ends. The CDR3 extends over 13 amino acids. CDR1 and CDR2 from the germline V gene are LNHDA and SQIVND (reference sequence). CDR3 nucleotides: TGTGCCAGTAGACTCACAGGGAGTACACCCCTCCACTTT. Amino acids: CASRLTGSTPLHF.

The chain is built from TRBV12-3 or TRBV12-4 and TRBJ1-3, with 9 bases aligning to TRBD1. V shed 7 bases and J 2 bases; nucleotides not matched to a gene: 9. The CDR3 sequence is 16 residues long. The CDR3 DNA reads as TGTGCCAGCAAAGGACAGGGGCATGAGGCTGGAAACACCATATATTTT. Translation: CASKGQGHEAGNTIYF.